Listed here are 19 T cell receptor beta chains from one sample, sequenced in a study of blood T cells in healthy people across ages. Using a J-beta primer mix together with a sample-barcoded 5' primer, a second PCR was run for about 6 to 12 cycles. TCRdb analysed the 5' RACE reads with MiXCR anew, one entry per CDR3 protein. The data contain hundreds of thousands of distinct CDR3 sequences, more than 25% of them singletons. The specimen was blood. These receptors were collected from a woman older than 75 in good health.

The chain has TRBV2 and TRBJ1-5; D is unresolved. The CDR3 is made up of 12 amino acids. Trimming removed 7 bases from V and 2 bases from J, with 6 bases in between. CDR1 SNHLY and CDR2 FYNNEI come from the germline V gene. The CDR3 loop is CASKRGNQPQHF. DNA of the CDR3: TGTGCCAGCAAGAGGGGCAATCAGCCCCAGCATTTT.

This clonotype was recorded many times. V and J are TRBV20-1 and TRBJ2-1; 11 bases fit TRBD2. This CDR3 contains 15 residues. Trimming cost V 0 bases and J 9 bases; bases outside gene matches: 7. CDR1 is DFQATT, CDR2 SNEGSKA, per germline (reference sequence). CDR3 sequence: CSARDGTSGTSEQFF. The CDR3 DNA sequence: TGCAGTGCTAGAGACGGGACTAGCGGTACAAGTGAGCAGTTCTTC.

About this clonotype: This sequence may be a read error, since a much larger clone differs from it by one base. V usage is TRBV12-3 or TRBV12-4 and J usage is TRBJ1-5, with 9 bases matching TRBD1. V lost 6 bases, J lost 1 base, and 1 base stayed unmatched. This CDR3 contains 14 residues. This CDR3 reads CASRDRGSNQPQHF. CDR3 nucleotides: TGTGCCAGCAGGGACAGGGGCAGCAATCAGCCCCAGCATTTT.

The J gene is TRBJ2-5, the V gene TRBV20-1; 11 nucleotides match TRBD1. The DNA matches TRBJ2-7 better at its end, which makes the J call doubtful. The CDR3 sequence is 14 residues long. In germline, CDR1 is DFQATT, CDR2 SNEGSKA (reference sequence). CDR3 DNA: TGCAGTGCCCCCGGGACAGGGGGTTACTCCGAGCAGTACTTC. Amino acids: CSAPGTGGYSEQYF.

In this sample, this clonotype turned up a few times. A much larger clone lies a single base off, so this may be a read error. The chain employs TRBV12-3 or TRBV12-4 and TRBJ2-5, with TRBD2 identical over 7 bases. The CDR3 runs to 15 residues. After removal of 10 bases from V and 2 bases from J, the junction contained 13 bases not matched to a gene. The CDR3 DNA reads TGTGCCACACGGGGGACTAACGGGACTCAAGAGACCCAGTACTTC. This codes for CATRGTNGTQETQYF.

Concerning this clonotype: With a much larger clone just one base away, this may be a read error. CDR3 nucleotide sequence: TGCGCCAGCAGTGATTACCGTAGGGCGGGGACCCAGTTCTTC. Protein: CASSDYRRAGTQFF. V is TRBV5-1 and J is TRBJ2-1; D possibly corresponds to TRBD2 (6 bases). In germline, CDR1 is SGHRS, CDR2 YFSETQ. This CDR3 comprises 14 residues. V lost 5 bases and J 13 bases, leaving 22 bases between the germline ends.

The chain links TRBV7-2 to TRBJ2-3; TRBD2 aligns across 7 bases. Trimming at V came to 3 bases and at J to 3 bases, leaving 12 bases not matched to a gene. Germline assignment: CDR1 SGHTA and CDR2 FQGNSA. The CDR3 runs 17 residues. CDR3 nucleotide sequence: TGTGCCAGCAGCTTTGCGCCGGGACTAACGCTGACAGATACGCAGTATTTT. Its protein is CASSFAPGLTLTDTQYF. Complete variable domain (other parts from reference TRBV7-2 and TRBJ2-3): GAGVSQSPSNKVTEKGKDVELRCDPISGHTALYWYRQSLGQGLEFLIYFQGNSAPDKSGLPSDRFSAERTGGSVSTLTIQRTQQEDSAVYLCASSFAPGLTLTDTQYFGPGTRLTVL.

This chain joins TRBV20-1 and TRBJ2-3; possibly TRBD1 for D (5 bases). This CDR3 is 14 amino acids long. V was shortened by 5 bases and J by 0 bases, with 12 bases between the two germline ends. CDR1 and CDR2 from the germline V gene are DFQATT and SNEGSKA (reference sequence). The CDR3 DNA is TGCAGTGCTGCTGGAGACAGTAGCACAGATACGCAGTATTTT. Encoded protein: CSAAGDSSTDTQYF.

As DNA, the CDR3 is TGTGCCAGCAGTCATGGCGCGGGATACGAGCAGTACTTC. Translated, it gives CASSHGAGYEQYF. The V gene is TRBV6-5, the J gene TRBJ2-7, with D maybe TRBD2 (6 bases). The CDR3 has 13 amino acids. CDR1 is MNHEY, CDR2 SVGAGI, per germline. V was cut by 5 bases and J by 4 bases, with 12 bases left in between.

The gene calls are TRBV7-2 and TRBJ2-7; 9 positions agree with TRBD1. This CDR3 has 16 amino acids. The germline CDR1 and CDR2 sequences are SGHTA and FQGNSA. J was trimmed by 3 bases and V by 0 bases; bases with no gene match: 6. The CDR3 is CASSLAGQGVGYEQYF. The CDR3 DNA sequence: TGTGCCAGCAGCTTAGCGGGACAGGGAGTCGGCTACGAGCAGTACTTC.

V usage is TRBV5-1 and J usage is TRBJ1-3; D not certain. The CDR3 spans 14 residues. Per the germline V gene, CDR1 is SGHRS and CDR2 is YFSETQ. The V and J ends lost 5 bases and 0 bases respectively, with 9 bases between them. The CDR3 DNA is TGCGCCAGCAGGGATCAGAGCTCTGGAAACACCATATATTTT. It encodes CASRDQSSGNTIYF.

This clonotype has a count of ten or more. The rearrangement links TRBV20-1 to TRBJ2-5; TRBD1 is a possible D gene (7 bases). This CDR3 has 13 amino acids. Germline CDR1 and CDR2: DFQATT and SNEGSKA (reference sequence). Trimming took off 5 bases at V and 3 bases at J, with 13 bases between the two ends. The CDR3 DNA is TGCAGTGCTGGGGGGACAGCCAAAGAGACCCAGTACTTC. Amino acids: CSAGGTAKETQYF.

This clonotype has just a few counts. A much bigger clone sits one base away, suggesting this may be a read error. The J gene is TRBJ1-5, the V gene TRBV27; no reliable D call. Trimming pared 3 bases from V and 0 bases from J, leaving 3 bases between. The CDR3 is 13 amino acids. The germline gives CDR1 MNHEY, CDR2 SMNVEV (reference sequence). The CDR3, as DNA: TGTGCCAGCAGTTTCCTTAGCAATCAGCCCCAGCATTTT. Protein sequence: CASSFLSNQPQHF.

This clonotype was picked up a small number of times. This may be a read error, as it is one base from a much larger clone. V and J are TRBV20-1 and TRBJ2-7; 8 bases match TRBD2. The CDR3 totals 13 residues. Germline V CDR1 and CDR2: DFQATT, SNEGSKA (reference sequence). J lost 7 bases, V lost 5 bases, and 10 bases had no gene match. The CDR3 DNA reads TGCAGTGCTGGACAAGCGGGGGACAATGAGCAGTACTTC. This sequence encodes CSAGQAGDNEQYF.

A word on this clonotype: An end of the junction differs from the germline gene, which may be a read error. The DNA for the CDR3 is TGTGCCAGCAGTTTAGGTGGTCTAGGGGGGGGAACAGATGCGCAGTATTTT. It specifies CASSLGGLGGGTDAQYF. The chain carries TRBV12-3 or TRBV12-4 and TRBJ2-3; TRBD2 is a possible D gene (7 bases). The CDR3 runs 17 residues.

This clonotype was picked up many times. The V gene is TRBV7-6, the J gene TRBJ1-2, with 8 bases aligning to TRBD1. The CDR3 has 12 residues. Per the germline V gene, CDR1 is SGHVS and CDR2 is FNYEAQ. V was clipped by 4 bases and J by 9 bases; unmatched bases: 4. CDR3 sequence (DNA): TGTGCCAGCAGCTCCCGACAGGGGAGCTACACCTTC. This translates into CASSSRQGSYTF.

This chain joins TRBV20-1 and TRBJ2-7; 9 positions agree with TRBD2. The CDR3 consists of 13 residues. In germline, CDR1 is DFQATT, CDR2 SNEGSKA (reference sequence). After removal of 6 bases from V and 2 bases from J, the junction contained 5 bases not matched to a gene. The CDR3 bases are TGCAGTGCCAAGGGACTAGCCACCTACGAGCAGTACTTC. Translation gives CSAKGLATYEQYF.

This clonotype was seen many times. J is TRBJ1-6 and V is TRBV6-6; 7 nucleotides match TRBD1. CDR1 is MNHNY, CDR2 SVGAGI, per germline (reference sequence). The CDR3 has 17 amino acids. V gave up 2 bases and J gave up 6 bases; unmatched junction bases: 10. The CDR3 sequence: CASSYLAGTATNSPLHF. CDR3 DNA: TGTGCCAGCAGTTACCTTGCCGGGACAGCAACTAATTCACCCCTCCACTTT.

This clonotype was seen ten or more times. The chain carries TRBV7-2 and TRBJ2-4; the match to TRBD1 covers 10 bases. Germline CDR1 and CDR2: SGHTA and FQGNSA. This CDR3 comprises 19 residues. V gave up 2 bases and J gave up 0 bases; unmatched junction bases: 10. The CDR3 is CASSLPGTGETLAKNIQYF. DNA for the CDR3: TGTGCCAGCAGCTTACCCGGGACAGGGGAAACTCTAGCCAAAAACATTCAGTACTTC.